This T cell receptor (beta chain) appears in the sequencing data of a study of T-cell reconstitution after alpha-beta-depleted transplantation in children (dated by TCRdb to the mid-2010s). About the study as a whole: The study quantitatively tracked T-cell immune reconstitution after TCRalphabeta/CD19-depleted allogeneic hematopoietic cell transplantation in children using TCR repertoire profiling. Points the paper makes about the study in general: Over the following months the frequencies of hyperexpanded clones went down, and after one year T-cell counts and TCRbeta diversity were mostly credited to newly produced T cells. The high TCRbeta diversity at day 60 in some patients was ascribed to recipient T cells and intrathymic progenitors that had survived conditioning. The apparently early alphabetaT-cell count recovery about two months after transplant was reportedly dependent on only several hundred rapidly expanded clones derived from non-depleted graft cells.

Library generation was performed with PCR. The instrument given in TCRdb is Illumina HiSeq 2500. TCR library preparation used molecular barcoding, with unique molecular identifiers applied to normalize quantification of the TCRbeta repertoire. TCRdb's own reprocessing of the public reads used fastp at Q25 and MiXCR and kept productive beta chains. Each entry merges the rows of one CDR3 protein and shows their most common DNA and genes. For this sample the table gives 450,000 to 600,000 distinct CDR3 sequences, of which 10% to 13% were detected only once. Roughly 2.1% of the sample lies in the top ten. The CDR3 spans 14 residues, from the cysteine through the phenylalanine. Only the CDR3 part of the read is kept: 42 bases, read in frame from the first base. V is reduced by 4 bases and J by 0 bases, leaving a spacing of 10 bases between them. The germline V gene gives CDR1 as ENHRY and CDR2 as SYGVKD.

This clonotype was counted many times. Its target antigen remains unknown. Per-base qualities were not stored, and no clone one base away is much larger. The label giving this sample's treatment or condition can be read as: allogeneic hematopoietic cell transplantation with graft depleted of TCRalphabeta T cells and CD19 B cells. TCRalphabeta/CD19-depleted allogeneic hematopoietic cell grafts were given to the transplant recipients, all of whom were children. The sequence was collected from a child aged 2-15 years with inherited bone marrow failure, due to receive a stem cell transplant. Sequencing was performed on PBMCs, taken before TCRalphabeta/CD19-depleted stem cell transplant. The V and J genes are TRBV10-3 and TRBJ2-7; TRBD1 is a weak D gene call, 5 bases matching. The CDR3 reads CAISVPGNSYEQYF. The DNA reads TGTGCCATCAGTGTCCCAGGGAACTCCTACGAGCAGTACTTC.